The clone carrying this TCR beta chain was picked up many times. The target antigen is unknown. The CDR3 runs 16 residues. CDR1 SGHRS and CDR2 YFSETQ come from the germline V gene. V shed 4 bases and J 5 bases; nucleotides not matched to a gene: 13. Using its own MiXCR run on the 5' RACE reads, TCRdb lists one record per CDR3 protein. The sample consists of around 130,000 distinct CDR3 sequences, more than 6.5% of them appearing once. These data come from a study of CD8 T cells in ankylosing spondylitis. Study results and caveats: Ankylosing spondylitis blood appeared to be characterized by a TCR beta motif of several highly homologous variants.

This clonotype was sampled from a male donor with ankylosing spondylitis or in good health (not recorded which). The genes are TRBV5-1 and TRBJ1-1, with 8 bases lining up with TRBD1. The source material was blood, either unsorted or a sorted T cell fraction (not recorded which). CDR3 nucleotide sequence: TGCGCCAGCAGCCTCGGACAGGGTGCAGGGAGTACTGAAGCTTTCTTT. Translated, it gives CASSLGQGAGSTEAFF.